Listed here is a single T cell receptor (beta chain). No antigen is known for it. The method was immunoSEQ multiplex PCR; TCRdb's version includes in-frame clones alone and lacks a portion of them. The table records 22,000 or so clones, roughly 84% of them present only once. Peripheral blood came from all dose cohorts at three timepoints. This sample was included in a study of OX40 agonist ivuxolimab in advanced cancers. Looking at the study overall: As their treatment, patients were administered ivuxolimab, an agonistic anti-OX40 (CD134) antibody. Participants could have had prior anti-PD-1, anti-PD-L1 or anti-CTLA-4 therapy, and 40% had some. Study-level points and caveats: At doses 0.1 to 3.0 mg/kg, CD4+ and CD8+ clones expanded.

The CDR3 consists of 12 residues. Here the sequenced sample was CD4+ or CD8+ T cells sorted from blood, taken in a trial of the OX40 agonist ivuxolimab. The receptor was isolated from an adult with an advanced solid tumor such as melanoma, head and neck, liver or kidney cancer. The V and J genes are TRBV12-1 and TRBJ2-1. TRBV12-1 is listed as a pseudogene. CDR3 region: CASRHWGNEQFF. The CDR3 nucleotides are TGTGCCAGCCGACACTGGGGAAATGAGCAGTTCTTC.